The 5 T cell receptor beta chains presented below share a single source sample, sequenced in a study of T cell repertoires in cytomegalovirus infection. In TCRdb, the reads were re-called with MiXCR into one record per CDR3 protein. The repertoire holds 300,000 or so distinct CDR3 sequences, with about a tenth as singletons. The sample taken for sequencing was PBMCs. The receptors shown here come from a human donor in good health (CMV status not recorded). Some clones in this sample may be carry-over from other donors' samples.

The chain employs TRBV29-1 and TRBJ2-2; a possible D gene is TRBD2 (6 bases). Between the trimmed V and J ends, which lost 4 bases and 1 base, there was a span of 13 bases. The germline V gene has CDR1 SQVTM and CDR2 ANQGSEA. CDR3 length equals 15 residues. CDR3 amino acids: CSVGEDAWNTGELFF. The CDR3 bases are TGCAGCGTTGGGGAGGACGCTTGGAACACCGGGGAGCTGTTTTTT.

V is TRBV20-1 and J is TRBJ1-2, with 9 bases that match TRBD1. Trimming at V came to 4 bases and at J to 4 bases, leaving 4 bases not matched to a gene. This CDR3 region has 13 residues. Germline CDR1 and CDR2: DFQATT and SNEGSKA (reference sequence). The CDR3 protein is CSATGQGPYGYTF. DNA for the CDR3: TGCAGTGCTACCGGACAGGGGCCCTATGGCTACACCTTC.

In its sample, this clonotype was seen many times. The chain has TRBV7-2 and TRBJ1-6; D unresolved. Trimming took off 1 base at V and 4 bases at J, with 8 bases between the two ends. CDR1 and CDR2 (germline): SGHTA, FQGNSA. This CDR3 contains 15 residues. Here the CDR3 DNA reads TGTGCCAGCAGCTTAGAGAAGGGTTATAATTCACCCCTCCACTTT. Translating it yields CASSLEKGYNSPLHF.

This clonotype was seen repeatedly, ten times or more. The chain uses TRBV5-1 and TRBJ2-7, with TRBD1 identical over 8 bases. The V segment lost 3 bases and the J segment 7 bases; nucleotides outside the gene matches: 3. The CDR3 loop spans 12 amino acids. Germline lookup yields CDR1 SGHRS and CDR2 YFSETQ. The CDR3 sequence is CASSYTGGEQYF. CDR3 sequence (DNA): TGCGCCAGCAGCTATACAGGGGGGGAGCAGTACTTC.

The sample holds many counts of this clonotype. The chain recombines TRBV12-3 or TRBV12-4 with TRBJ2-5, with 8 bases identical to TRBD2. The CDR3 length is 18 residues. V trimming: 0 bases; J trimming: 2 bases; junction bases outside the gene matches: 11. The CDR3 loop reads CASSLAGTLAGGQETQYF. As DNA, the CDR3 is TGTGCCAGCAGTTTAGCAGGAACTCTGGCGGGAGGTCAAGAGACCCAGTACTTC.